This is a list of T cell receptor beta chains from one sample in a study of long-term antiretroviral therapy in people with HIV. The assay was immunoSEQ multiplex PCR, and TCRdb's table has in-frame clones only and misses some. This table holds roughly 25,000 clones, roughly four fifths found once. This specimen consisted of unsorted PBMCs, obtained 0.7 years before starting antiretroviral therapy. These receptors were taken from a man aged 30-40 years with HIV. Each CDR3 is given with its conserved first and last residue. A D gene is named only where the DNA matches it firmly. Not all rows give a size; the values are once, few, many and, for expanded clones, a class.

V gene: TRBV7-8
J gene: TRBJ1-1
clone size: .
D gene: .
CDR3 DNA: TGTGCCAGCAGCTTAGAGACAGGAGTGAACACTGAAGCTTTCTTT
CDR3 protein: CASSLETGVNTEAFF

V gene: TRBV21-1
J gene: TRBJ1-1
clone size: .
D gene: .
CDR3 DNA: TGTGCCAGCAGTGAATCAAGTGAAGCTTTCTTT
CDR3 protein: CASSESSEAFF

V gene: TRBV7-8
J gene: TRBJ1-2
clone size: .
D gene: .
CDR3 DNA: TGTGCCAGCAGCGCCTCTATTGATCGCAGACGCTATGGCTACACCTTC
CDR3 protein: CASSASIDRRRYGYTF

V gene: TRBV2
J gene: TRBJ1-6
clone size: .
D gene: .
CDR3 DNA: TGTGCCAGCAGTGAAGATCGCGGGGCCCCCCTCCACTTT
CDR3 protein: CASSEDRGAPLHF

V gene: TRBV18
J gene: TRBJ1-2
clone size: .
D gene: .
CDR3 DNA: TGTGCCAGCTCACCAAATCTAGGCCTCGCTAACTATGGCTACACCTTC
CDR3 protein: CASSPNLGLANYGYTF

V gene: TRBV14
J gene: TRBJ1-2
clone size: .
D gene: .
CDR3 DNA: TGTGCCAGCAGCCTCCGGGACCTCATCTATGGCTACACCTTC
CDR3 protein: CASSLRDLIYGYTF

V gene: TRBV21-1
J gene: TRBJ1-2
clone size: .
D gene: .
CDR3 DNA: TGTGCCAGCAGCAAAGGGGGACAGGGGGCGCGAGTCCACTATGGCTACACCTTC
CDR3 protein: CASSKGGQGARVHYGYTF

V gene: TRBV4-1
J gene: TRBJ2-1
clone size: .
D gene: .
CDR3 DNA: TGCGCCAGCAGCCAAGTTGATATGGGCTTCAACTACAATGAGCAGTTCTTC
CDR3 protein: CASSQVDMGFNYNEQFF

V gene: TRBV30
J gene: TRBJ1-5
clone size: .
D gene: .
CDR3 DNA: TGTGCCTGGAGTATCGGGAGCAATCAGCCCCAGCATTTT
CDR3 protein: CAWSIGSNQPQHF

V gene: TRBV2
J gene: TRBJ2-3
clone size: .
D gene: .
CDR3 DNA: TGTGCCAGCAGTGGGGCGGGGGCCCGGGGAGATACGCAGTATTTT
CDR3 protein: CASSGAGARGDTQYF

V gene: TRBV7-6
J gene: TRBJ1-3
clone size: .
D gene: .
CDR3 DNA: TGTGCCAGCAGCTTAGTAGTAGCTGGAAACACCATATATTTT
CDR3 protein: CASSLVVAGNTIYF

V gene: TRBV6-1
J gene: TRBJ2-4
clone size: .
D gene: .
CDR3 DNA: TGTGCCAGCAGTGATGGGACGGTAGCCAAAAACATTCAGTACTTC
CDR3 protein: CASSDGTVAKNIQYF

V gene: TRBV29-1
J gene: TRBJ1-2
clone size: .
D gene: TRBD1
CDR3 DNA: TGCAGCGTTAACCCTGCAGGGGGCAGCGGCTACACCTTC
CDR3 protein: CSVNPAGGSGYTF

V gene: TRBV5-1
J gene: TRBJ2-2
clone size: .
D gene: TRBD2
CDR3 DNA: TGCGCCAGCAGCTTGATTAGCGGGGCGAACACCGGGGAGCTGTTTTTT
CDR3 protein: CASSLISGANTGELFF

V gene: TRBV4-1
J gene: TRBJ1-1
clone size: .
D gene: .
CDR3 DNA: TGCGCCAGCAGCCAAGATACGGCACCCCCTGAAGCTTTCTTT
CDR3 protein: CASSQDTAPPEAFF

V gene: TRBV5-5
J gene: TRBJ1-2
clone size: .
D gene: TRBD1
CDR3 DNA: TGTGCCAGCAGCTACAGGGGAGAGCCCGGCTACACCTTC
CDR3 protein: CASSYRGEPGYTF

V gene: TRBV28
J gene: TRBJ1-6
clone size: .
D gene: TRBD1
CDR3 DNA: TGTGCCAGCAGTTCGGACAGGGGTGTTAGCAATTCACCCCTCCACTTT
CDR3 protein: CASSSDRGVSNSPLHF

V gene: TRBV5-1
J gene: TRBJ2-1
clone size: .
D gene: .
CDR3 DNA: TGCGCCAGCAGCTCCGTCTTCGGTAGCTCCTACAATGAGCAGTTCTTC
CDR3 protein: CASSSVFGSSYNEQFF

V gene: TRBV7-8
J gene: TRBJ1-5
clone size: .
D gene: TRBD1
CDR3 DNA: TGTGCCAGCAGTTCCGGACAGGGCAGGGGGCAGCCCCAGCATTTT
CDR3 protein: CASSSGQGRGQPQHF

V gene: TRBV7-3
J gene: TRBJ2-1
clone size: .
D gene: .
CDR3 DNA: TGTGCCAGCAGCTCTCTAGCGAGCAATGAGCAGTTCTTC
CDR3 protein: CASSSLASNEQFF

V gene: TRBV2
J gene: TRBJ2-2
clone size: once
D gene: .
CDR3 DNA: TGTGCCAGCAGGAGGGACCTGAACACCGGGGAGCTGTTTTTT
CDR3 protein: CASRRDLNTGELFF

V gene: TRBV29-1
J gene: TRBJ2-3
clone size: .
D gene: .
CDR3 DNA: TGCAGCGTTGACGTGCCAGGAGTTAGCACAGATACGCAGTATTTT
CDR3 protein: CSVDVPGVSTDTQYF

V gene: TRBV6-6
J gene: TRBJ2-6
clone size: .
D gene: .
CDR3 DNA: TGTGCCAGCACCCCCCCCCGTTCTGGGGCCAACGTCCTGACTTTC
CDR3 protein: CASTPPRSGANVLTF

V gene: TRBV18
J gene: TRBJ1-1
clone size: .
D gene: .
CDR3 DNA: TGTGCCAGCTCACTATCGAACACTGAAGCTTTCTTT
CDR3 protein: CASSLSNTEAFF

V gene: TRBV7-2
J gene: TRBJ2-1
clone size: .
D gene: TRBD2
CDR3 DNA: TGTGCCAGCAGGTACGGGGGGGCCGTAAATGAGCAGTTCTTC
CDR3 protein: CASRYGGAVNEQFF

V gene: TRBV15
J gene: TRBJ2-7
clone size: .
D gene: TRBD1
CDR3 DNA: TGTGCCACCAGCCCCTCCTTCAGGGGGCTTGACGAGCAGTACTTC
CDR3 protein: CATSPSFRGLDEQYF

V gene: TRBV5-1
J gene: TRBJ1-1
clone size: .
D gene: TRBD1
CDR3 DNA: TGCGCCAGCAGCTTGGCTACCGGGACAGCACGTGAAGCTTTCTTT
CDR3 protein: CASSLATGTAREAFF

V gene: TRBV5-1
J gene: TRBJ2-2
clone size: .
D gene: .
CDR3 DNA: TGCGCCAGCAGCTTGGTCCCCGCGTCACAAGCGTCGAACACCGGGGAGCTGTTTTTT
CDR3 protein: CASSLVPASQASNTGELFF

V gene: TRBV6-1
J gene: TRBJ2-1
clone size: .
D gene: TRBD1
CDR3 DNA: TGTGCCAGCAGTGAAAGGACAGGGGGTTGGGGTGAGCAGTTCTTC
CDR3 protein: CASSERTGGWGEQFF

V gene: TRBV27
J gene: TRBJ2-1
clone size: .
D gene: .
CDR3 DNA: TGTGCCAGCAGTTTAGACTCGGCTCGTACCAGCAATGAGCAGTTCTTC
CDR3 protein: CASSLDSARTSNEQFF

V gene: TRBV9
J gene: TRBJ2-1
clone size: .
D gene: .
CDR3 DNA: TGTGCCAGCAGCCCAAGGGATGGCGGGATATACAATGAGCAGTTCTTC
CDR3 protein: CASSPRDGGIYNEQFF

V gene: TRBV6-6
J gene: TRBJ1-6
clone size: .
D gene: .
CDR3 DNA: TGTGCCAGCATTCAGGCAGCGGGATATAATTCACCCCTCCACTTT
CDR3 protein: CASIQAAGYNSPLHF

V gene: TRBV7-2
J gene: TRBJ2-7
clone size: .
D gene: TRBD2
CDR3 DNA: TGTGCCAGCAGCTTAGGGTCGGGGGGAGTGGGGCAGTACTTC
CDR3 protein: CASSLGSGGVGQYF

V gene: TRBV20-1
J gene: TRBJ1-2
clone size: .
D gene: .
CDR3 DNA: TGCAGTGCTAGAAACTCCTTAGGCTACACCTTC
CDR3 protein: CSARNSLGYTF

V gene: TRBV5-4
J gene: TRBJ2-1
clone size: .
D gene: .
CDR3 DNA: TGTGCCAGCAGCGTCCAGGGGACCCTCTCCTACAATGAGCAGTTCTTC
CDR3 protein: CASSVQGTLSYNEQFF

V gene: TRBV7-9
J gene: TRBJ1-5
clone size: .
D gene: TRBD1
CDR3 DNA: TGTGCCAGCAGTACTGGGACAGCCTATAATCAGCCCCAGCATTTT
CDR3 protein: CASSTGTAYNQPQHF

V gene: TRBV5-1
J gene: TRBJ1-1
clone size: .
D gene: .
CDR3 DNA: TGCGCCAGCAGACTAGAAATCGGGAGCACTGAAGCTTTCTTT
CDR3 protein: CASRLEIGSTEAFF

V gene: TRBV10-1
J gene: TRBJ1-1
clone size: .
D gene: .
CDR3 DNA: TGCGCCAGCAGTGAGACAGGGAGGCCTGAAGCTTTCTTT
CDR3 protein: CASSETGRPEAFF

V gene: TRBV6-5
J gene: TRBJ2-7
clone size: few
D gene: TRBD1
CDR3 DNA: TGTGCCAGCAGGCGACAGGGGGGGTACGAGCAGTACTTC
CDR3 protein: CASRRQGGYEQYF

V gene: TRBV28
J gene: TRBJ1-5
clone size: .
D gene: TRBD1
CDR3 DNA: TGTGCCAGCAGTTTATTAGGCAGGGGGCGCAGTCAGCCCCAGCATTTT
CDR3 protein: CASSLLGRGRSQPQHF

V gene: TRBV28
J gene: TRBJ1-2
clone size: .
D gene: TRBD1
CDR3 DNA: TGTGCCAGCAGTTTGTGGGACAGCTATGGCTACACCTTC
CDR3 protein: CASSLWDSYGYTF

V gene: TRBV5-1
J gene: TRBJ2-1
clone size: few
D gene: .
CDR3 DNA: TGCGCCAGCAGCACGCAGAAGGAGATCCCCTACAATGAGCAGTTCTTC
CDR3 protein: CASSTQKEIPYNEQFF

V gene: TRBV10-1
J gene: TRBJ2-3
clone size: .
D gene: .
CDR3 DNA: TGCGCCAGCAGTGAAATATCACAGGGCACAGATACGCAGTATTTT
CDR3 protein: CASSEISQGTDTQYF

V gene: TRBV5-1
J gene: TRBJ2-1
clone size: .
D gene: TRBD2
CDR3 DNA: TGCGCCAGCAGCTTCGAACTAGCGGGGTTTTACAATGAGCAGTTCTTC
CDR3 protein: CASSFELAGFYNEQFF